These 18 T cell receptor beta chains were all obtained from the same sample, sequenced in a study of graft-versus-host responses after intestinal transplantation. Measured with immunoSEQ multiplex PCR; TCRdb has only the in-frame clones, and not every one. The sample carries tens of thousands of clones, about 92% recorded once. This specimen was PBMCs, taken approximately 250 days after intestinal transplant. These receptors were obtained from a human patient who received an intestinal transplant, so some T cells may come from the graft donor.

V gene TRBV5-6 combines with J gene TRBJ2-1; tentative D call: TRBD2 (6 bases). CDR3 length equals 14 residues. Looked up from germline, CDR1 is SGHDT and CDR2 is YYEEEE. The V gene lost 2 bases and the J gene lost 9 bases, with 15 bases spanning the gap. CDR3 sequence: CASSFLGSGGEQFF. CDR3 nucleotide sequence: TGTGCCAGCAGCTTCCTCGGGAGTGGGGGTGAGCAGTTCTTC.

V gene TRBV11-1 combines with J gene TRBJ2-2, with D perhaps TRBD1 or TRBD2 (5 bases each). This CDR3 spans 16 amino acids. The germline V and J ends were trimmed by 4 bases and 3 bases, with 15 bases remaining between them. Germline V gene data show CDR1 as SGHAT and CDR2 as FQDESV (reference sequence). The CDR3 spells CASSSTGTTHTGELFF. DNA for the CDR3: TGTGCCAGCAGCTCGACCGGGACGACCCACACCGGGGAGCTGTTTTTT.

This clone was counted a single time. V is TRBV5-1 and J is TRBJ2-7; 10 bases line up with TRBD1. This CDR3 is built from 14 residues. The J segment lost 3 bases and the V segment lost 5 bases, leaving 5 bases of the junction unmatched. Germline CDR1 is SGHRS and CDR2 is YFSETQ. CDR3: CASSFGQGVYEQYF. DNA for the CDR3: TGCGCCAGCAGTTTTGGACAGGGGGTCTACGAGCAGTACTTC.

This chain connects TRBV7-8 to TRBJ2-7; 8 nucleotides align to TRBD1. The germline gives CDR1 SGHVS, CDR2 FQNEAQ. The CDR3 totals 14 residues. V shed 5 bases and J 6 bases; nucleotides not matched to a gene: 9. In DNA, the CDR3 is TGTGCCAGCAGCAAAACACAGGGGGAAGGCGAGCAGTACTTC. It translates to CASSKTQGEGEQYF.

V is TRBV5-4 and J is TRBJ2-5; 9 bases agree with TRBD1. The assigned J gene may be wrong: the sequence end matches TRBJ2-7 better. In germline, CDR1 is SGHNT, CDR2 YYREEE (reference sequence). The CDR3 covers 14 residues. CDR3 residues: CASSLATGGYEQYF. CDR3 nucleotides: TGTGCCAGCAGCTTGGCGACAGGGGGCTACGAGCAGTACTTC.

The rearrangement links TRBV28 to TRBJ2-1; either TRBD1 or TRBD2 may supply D (6 bases each). The V and J ends lost 4 bases and 6 bases respectively, with 13 bases between them. Germline CDR1 and CDR2: MDHEN and SYDVKM. The CDR3 contains 14 residues. CDR3 amino acids: CASSYFRGGNEQFF. CDR3 DNA: TGTGCCAGCAGTTACTTCAGGGGAGGCAATGAGCAGTTCTTC.

This clone came up once. V and J are TRBV7-6 and TRBJ2-7; D call uncertain. The CDR3 is 14 amino acids. Germline V gene lookup returns CDR1 SGHVS and CDR2 FNYEAQ. V was trimmed by 5 bases and J by 0 bases, leaving 11 bases between them. The CDR3 DNA is TGTGCCAGCAGCCGAAACATAGACTCCTACGAGCAGTACTTC. The encoded protein is CASSRNIDSYEQYF. Based on the CDR3 plus reference TRBV7-6 and TRBJ2-7, the full variable domain is GAGVSQSPRYKVTKRGQDVALRCDPISGHVSLYWYRQALGQGPEFLTYFNYEAQQDKSGLPNDRFSAERPEGSISTLTIQRTEQRDSAMYRCASSRNIDSYEQYFGPGTRLTVT.

In its sample, this clone was seen once. This chain links TRBV28 with TRBJ1-5, with D unresolved. Germline CDR1 MDHEN, CDR2 SYDVKM. This CDR3 comprises 16 residues. V lost 7 bases, J lost 0 bases, and 16 bases lay in between. The CDR3 DNA reads TGTGCCAGCACCGCGGGCTGGAGTGTTAGCAATCAGCCCCAGCATTTT. As protein: CASTAGWSVSNQPQHF.

J is TRBJ1-2 and V is TRBV5-1; 7 bases line up with TRBD1. Germline V CDR1 and CDR2: SGHRS, YFSETQ. The CDR3 has 14 amino acids. The V segment lost 1 base and the J segment 3 bases; nucleotides outside the gene matches: 3. Here the CDR3 reads CASSLYTGDYGYTF. CDR3 coding DNA: TGCGCCAGCAGCTTGTATACAGGGGACTATGGCTACACCTTC.

The rearrangement joins TRBV2 to TRBJ2-7, with 12 bases lining up with TRBD1. Looked up from germline, CDR1 is SNHLY and CDR2 is FYNNEI. The V gene end was trimmed by 3 bases and the J gene end by 3 bases; junction bases not matched to a gene: 15. CDR3 length: 19 residues. The CDR3 coding sequence is TGTGCCAGCAGTGAGTTAGGGGGACAGGGGGCGCCGGGTTTCTACGAGCAGTACTTC. It translates to CASSELGGQGAPGFYEQYF.

The chain recombines TRBV6-5 with TRBJ2-1; a weak D match, TRBD1 (6 bases). Germline CDR1 is MNHEY and CDR2 is SVGAGI. The CDR3 sequence is 13 residues long. Trimming removed 6 bases from V and 5 bases from J, with 11 bases in between. CDR3 nucleotide sequence: TGTGCCAGCAGCCTGGACAGCGACAATGAGCAGTTCTTC. Protein product: CASSLDSDNEQFF.

This clone was picked up one time. The V and J genes are TRBV7-6 and TRBJ2-7, with D perhaps TRBD1 (5 bases). V was pared by 1 base and J by 0 bases, with 10 bases between. CDR1 is SGHVS and CDR2 is FNYEAQ in the germline V gene. The CDR3 spans 15 residues. The CDR3 loop reads CASSLEVDSSYEQYF. The CDR3 nucleotides are TGTGCCAGCAGCTTAGAGGTTGACAGCTCCTACGAGCAGTACTTC.

V and J are TRBV9 and TRBJ2-5; D gene unclear. The germline gives CDR1 SGDLS, CDR2 YYNGEE. The CDR3 is made up of 13 amino acids. Trimming shortened V by 2 bases and J by 3 bases, and 8 bases separated the two germline ends. CDR3 DNA: TGTGCCAGCAGCGTCGACTTAAAAGAGACCCAGTACTTC. It translates to CASSVDLKETQYF.

This rearrangement joins TRBV18 to TRBJ1-6; 7 bases map to TRBD1. In germline, CDR1 is KGHSH, CDR2 LQKENI. The CDR3 sequence is 14 residues long. The junction had 3 bases not matched to a gene; V was cut back by 6 bases and J by 4 bases. The CDR3 here is CASSPGQYNSPLHF. In DNA form, the CDR3 reads TGTGCCAGCTCCCCGGGACAGTATAATTCACCCCTCCACTTT.

This chain links TRBV2 with TRBJ2-7; D tentatively fits TRBD1 or TRBD2 (5 bases each). V gave up 10 bases and J gave up 0 bases, with 13 bases separating them. Looked up from germline, CDR1 is SNHLY and CDR2 is FYNNEI. This CDR3 contains 13 residues. CDR3 residues: CATTGLGSYEQYF. CDR3 nucleotides: TGTGCCACCACAGGACTGGGCTCCTACGAGCAGTACTTC.

The chain couples TRBV7-2 to TRBJ2-1; D possibly corresponds to TRBD2 (5 bases). The CDR3 covers 15 residues. Germline CDR1 reads SGHTA; CDR2 reads FQGNSA. V was clipped by 7 bases and J by 5 bases, with 18 bases between them. The CDR3 region is CASNIQDWPNNEQFF. As DNA, the CDR3 is TGTGCCAGCAACATCCAGGACTGGCCCAACAATGAGCAGTTCTTC.

The chain couples TRBV28 to TRBJ2-7; 7 bases map to TRBD1. The germline CDR1 and CDR2 sequences are MDHEN and SYDVKM. V shed 4 bases, J shed 2 bases, and the junction held 5 bases outside the gene matches. The CDR3 is 14 residues long. The CDR3 region is CASSSTGFPYEQYF. CDR3 DNA: TGTGCCAGCAGTTCGACAGGGTTTCCCTACGAGCAGTACTTC.

V is TRBV4-1 and J is TRBJ2-5, with a weak D call TRBD2 (6 bases). The J call may be mistaken, given a closer DNA end match to TRBJ2-7. Germline V gives CDR1 MGHRA, CDR2 YSYEKL. The CDR3 totals 13 residues. DNA of the CDR3: TGCGCCAGCAGCCAGCCAGGGAGGTACGAGCAGTACTTC. Amino acids: CASSQPGRYEQYF.